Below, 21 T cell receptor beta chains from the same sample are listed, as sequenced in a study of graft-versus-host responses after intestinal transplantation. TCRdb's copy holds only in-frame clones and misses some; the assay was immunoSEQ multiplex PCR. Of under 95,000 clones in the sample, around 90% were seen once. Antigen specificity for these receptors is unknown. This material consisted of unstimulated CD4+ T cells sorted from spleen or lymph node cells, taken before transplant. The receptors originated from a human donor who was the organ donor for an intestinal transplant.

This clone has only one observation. CDR3 region: CASSQLSTGGIGTQYF. The DNA of the CDR3 is TGCGCCAGCAGCCAGTTATCGACAGGGGGAATAGGGACCCAGTACTTC. The J gene is TRBJ2-5, the V gene TRBV4-1; 9 bases match TRBD1. The CDR3 is 16 residues long. Germline CDR1 and CDR2: MGHRA and YSYEKL. The V and J ends lost 3 bases and 7 bases, in that order; junction bases with no gene match: 12.

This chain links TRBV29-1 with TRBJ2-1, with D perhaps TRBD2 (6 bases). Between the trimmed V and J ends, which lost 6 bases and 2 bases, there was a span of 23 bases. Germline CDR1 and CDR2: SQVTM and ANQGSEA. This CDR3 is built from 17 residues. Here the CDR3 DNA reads TGCAGCGTCTTCAGACCAGCGGGTCGGTCGACCTACAATGAGCAGTTCTTC. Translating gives CSVFRPAGRSTYNEQFF.

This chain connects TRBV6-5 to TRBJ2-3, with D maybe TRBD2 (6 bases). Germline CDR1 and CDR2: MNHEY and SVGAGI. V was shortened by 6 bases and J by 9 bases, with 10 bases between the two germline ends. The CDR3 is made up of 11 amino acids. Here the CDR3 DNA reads TGTGCCAGCAGCCCAGGGAGGACGCAGTATTTT. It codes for CASSPGRTQYF.

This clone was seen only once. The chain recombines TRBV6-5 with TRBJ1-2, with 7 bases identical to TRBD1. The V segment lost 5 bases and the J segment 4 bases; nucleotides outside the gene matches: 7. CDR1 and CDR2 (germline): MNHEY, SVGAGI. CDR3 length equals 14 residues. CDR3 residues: CASSQDRDGYGYTF. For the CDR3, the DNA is TGTGCCAGCAGTCAAGACAGGGACGGCTATGGCTACACCTTC.

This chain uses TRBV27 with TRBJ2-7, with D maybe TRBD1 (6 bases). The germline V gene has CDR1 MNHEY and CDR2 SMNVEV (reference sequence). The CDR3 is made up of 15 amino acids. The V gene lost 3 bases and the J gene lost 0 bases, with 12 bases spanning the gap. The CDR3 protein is CASSFVTGTSYEQYF. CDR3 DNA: TGTGCCAGCAGTTTTGTGACAGGAACCTCCTACGAGCAGTACTTC.

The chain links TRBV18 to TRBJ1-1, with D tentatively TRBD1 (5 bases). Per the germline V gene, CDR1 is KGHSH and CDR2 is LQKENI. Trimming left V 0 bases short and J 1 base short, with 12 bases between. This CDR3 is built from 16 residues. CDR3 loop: CASSPPGGGGNTEAFF. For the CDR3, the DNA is TGTGCCAGCTCACCACCCGGCGGGGGGGGGAACACTGAAGCTTTCTTT.

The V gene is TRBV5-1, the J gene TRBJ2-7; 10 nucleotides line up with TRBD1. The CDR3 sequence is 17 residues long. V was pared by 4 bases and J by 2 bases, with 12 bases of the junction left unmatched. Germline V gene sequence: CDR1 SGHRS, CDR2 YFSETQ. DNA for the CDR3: TGCGCCAGCAGCAGAAACCTACCCGGGACAGGGGCCTACGAGCAGTACTTC. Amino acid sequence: CASSRNLPGTGAYEQYF.

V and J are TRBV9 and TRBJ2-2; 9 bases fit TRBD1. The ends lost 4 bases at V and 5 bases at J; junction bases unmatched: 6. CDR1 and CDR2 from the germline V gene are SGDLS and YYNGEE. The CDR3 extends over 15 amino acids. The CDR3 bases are TGTGCCAGCAGCTTCGGACAGGGGACTACCGGGGAGCTGTTTTTT. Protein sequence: CASSFGQGTTGELFF.

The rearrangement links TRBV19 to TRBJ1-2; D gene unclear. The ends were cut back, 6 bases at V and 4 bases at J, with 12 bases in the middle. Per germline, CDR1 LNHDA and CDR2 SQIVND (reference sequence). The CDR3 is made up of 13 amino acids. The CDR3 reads CASRETALYGYTF. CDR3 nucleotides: TGTGCCAGTAGGGAGACGGCCCTCTATGGCTACACCTTC.

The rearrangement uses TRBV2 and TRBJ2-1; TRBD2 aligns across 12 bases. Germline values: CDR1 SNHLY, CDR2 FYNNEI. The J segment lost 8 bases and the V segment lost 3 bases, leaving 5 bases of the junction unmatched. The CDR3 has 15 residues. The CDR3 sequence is CASSETSGRLDEQFF. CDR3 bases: TGTGCCAGCAGTGAGACTAGCGGGAGATTAGATGAGCAGTTCTTC.

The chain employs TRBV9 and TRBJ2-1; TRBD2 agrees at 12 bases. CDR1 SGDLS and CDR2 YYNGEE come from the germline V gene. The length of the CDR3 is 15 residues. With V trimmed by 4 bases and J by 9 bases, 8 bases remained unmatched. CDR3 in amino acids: CASSPRLAGVIEQFF. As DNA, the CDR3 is TGTGCCAGCAGCCCACGACTAGCGGGAGTAATTGAGCAGTTCTTC.

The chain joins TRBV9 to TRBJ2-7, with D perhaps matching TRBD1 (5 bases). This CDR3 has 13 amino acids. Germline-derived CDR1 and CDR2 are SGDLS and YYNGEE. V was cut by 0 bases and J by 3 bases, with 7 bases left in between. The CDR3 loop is CASSVEDNYEQYF. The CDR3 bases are TGTGCCAGCAGCGTAGAGGACAACTACGAGCAGTACTTC.

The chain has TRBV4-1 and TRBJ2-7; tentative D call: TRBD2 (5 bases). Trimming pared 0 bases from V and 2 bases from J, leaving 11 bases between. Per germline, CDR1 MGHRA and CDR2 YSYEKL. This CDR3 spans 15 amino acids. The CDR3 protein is CASSQESGLTYEQYF. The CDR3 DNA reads TGCGCCAGCAGCCAAGAGAGTGGACTGACCTACGAGCAGTACTTC.

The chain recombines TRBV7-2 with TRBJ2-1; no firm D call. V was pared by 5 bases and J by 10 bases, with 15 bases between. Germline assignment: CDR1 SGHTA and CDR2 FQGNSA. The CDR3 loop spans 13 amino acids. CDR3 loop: CASSLWSAREQFF. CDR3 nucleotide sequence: TGTGCCAGCAGCCTCTGGAGTGCACGAGAGCAGTTCTTC.

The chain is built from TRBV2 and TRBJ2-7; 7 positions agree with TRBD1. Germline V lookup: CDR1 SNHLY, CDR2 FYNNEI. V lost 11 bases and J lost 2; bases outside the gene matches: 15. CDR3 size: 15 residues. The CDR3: CAAAVLQGTPYEQYF. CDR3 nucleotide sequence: TGTGCCGCGGCCGTACTACAGGGGACCCCCTACGAGCAGTACTTC.

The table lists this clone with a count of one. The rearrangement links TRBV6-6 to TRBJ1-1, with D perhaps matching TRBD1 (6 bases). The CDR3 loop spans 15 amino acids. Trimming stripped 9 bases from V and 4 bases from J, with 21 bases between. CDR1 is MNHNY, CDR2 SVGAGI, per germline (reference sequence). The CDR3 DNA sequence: TGTGCCAGTCCCATAAACGCAGGGGTGGGCACTGAAGCTTTCTTT. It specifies CASPINAGVGTEAFF.

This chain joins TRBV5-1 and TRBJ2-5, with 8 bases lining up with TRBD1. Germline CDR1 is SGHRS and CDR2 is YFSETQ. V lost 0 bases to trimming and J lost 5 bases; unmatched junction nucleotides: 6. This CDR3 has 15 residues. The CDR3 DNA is TGCGCCAGCAGCTTGGCCGGACAGGGTCCGGAGACCCAGTACTTC. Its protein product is CASSLAGQGPETQYF.

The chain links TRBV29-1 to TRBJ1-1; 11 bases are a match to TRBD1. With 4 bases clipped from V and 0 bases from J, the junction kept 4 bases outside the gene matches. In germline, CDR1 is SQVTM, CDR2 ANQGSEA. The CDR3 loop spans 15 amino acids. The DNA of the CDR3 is TGCAGCGTTGGGGACAGGGGGGGAATGAACACTGAAGCTTTCTTT. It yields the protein CSVGDRGGMNTEAFF. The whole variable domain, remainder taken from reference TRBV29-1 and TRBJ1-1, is SAVISQKPSRDICQRGTSLTIQCQVDSQVTMMFWYRQQPGQSLTLIATANQGSEATYESGFVIDKFPISRPNLTFSTLTVSNMSPEDSSIYLCSVGDRGGMNTEAFFGQGTRLTVV.

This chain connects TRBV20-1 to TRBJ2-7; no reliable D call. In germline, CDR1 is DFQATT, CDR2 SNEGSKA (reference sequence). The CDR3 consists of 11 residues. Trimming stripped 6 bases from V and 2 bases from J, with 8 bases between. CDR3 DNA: TGCAGTGCCTCGCGTGCCTACGAGCAGTACTTC. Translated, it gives CSASRAYEQYF.

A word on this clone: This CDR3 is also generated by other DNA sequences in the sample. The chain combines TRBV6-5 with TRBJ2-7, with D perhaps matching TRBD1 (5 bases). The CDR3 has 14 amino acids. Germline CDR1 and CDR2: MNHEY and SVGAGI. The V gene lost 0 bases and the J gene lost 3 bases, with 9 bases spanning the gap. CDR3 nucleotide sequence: TGTGCCAGCAGTTACTCGGGGCAGAGCTACGAGCAGTACTTC. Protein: CASSYSGQSYEQYF.

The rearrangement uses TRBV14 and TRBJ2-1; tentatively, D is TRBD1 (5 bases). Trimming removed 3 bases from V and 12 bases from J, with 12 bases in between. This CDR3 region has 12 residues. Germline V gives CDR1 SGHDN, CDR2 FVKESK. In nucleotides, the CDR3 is TGTGCCAGCAGCCACACCAGGGCCGGGCAGTTCTTC. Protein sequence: CASSHTRAGQFF.